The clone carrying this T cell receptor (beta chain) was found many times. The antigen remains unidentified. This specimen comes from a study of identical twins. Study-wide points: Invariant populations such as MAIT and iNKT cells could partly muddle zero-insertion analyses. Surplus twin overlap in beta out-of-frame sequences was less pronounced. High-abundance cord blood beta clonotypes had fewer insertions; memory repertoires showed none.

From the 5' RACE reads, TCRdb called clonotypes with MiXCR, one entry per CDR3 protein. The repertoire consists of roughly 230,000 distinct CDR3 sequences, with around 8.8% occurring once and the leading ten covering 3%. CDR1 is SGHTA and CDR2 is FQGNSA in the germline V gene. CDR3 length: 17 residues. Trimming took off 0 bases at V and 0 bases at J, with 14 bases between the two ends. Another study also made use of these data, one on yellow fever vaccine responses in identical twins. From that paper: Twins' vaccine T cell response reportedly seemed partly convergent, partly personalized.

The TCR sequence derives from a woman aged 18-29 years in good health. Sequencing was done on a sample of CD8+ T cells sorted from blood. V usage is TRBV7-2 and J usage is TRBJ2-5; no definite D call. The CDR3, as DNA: TGTGCCAGCAGCTTAGCGCTGGTAAATTCGTACCAAGAGACCCAGTACTTC. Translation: CASSLALVNSYQETQYF.